This passage covers 27 T cell receptor beta chains from one sample sequenced in a study of shared clonotypes between healthy human individuals. The table came from immunoSEQ multiplex PCR; TCRdb's copy has only in-frame clones and leaves some out. The sample lists more than 2 million clones; almost 96% were seen once. Sequenced sample: naive CD4+ T cells sorted from blood. Subset reported: CD45RA+ positively selected. Receptors were obtained from a man in his late teens or twenties in good health.

J is TRBJ2-1 and V is TRBV9; the D gene is possibly TRBD2 (5 bases). Trimming removed 6 bases at V and 2 bases at J, with 12 bases between. Germline V gene data show CDR1 as SGDLS and CDR2 as YYNGEE. The CDR3 contains 14 residues. CDR3 amino acids: CASKGGGPYNEQFF. The CDR3 DNA is TGTGCCAGCAAAGGAGGTGGGCCCTACAATGAGCAGTTCTTC.

CDR3 in DNA: TGTGCCAGCAGGACCGGGACTAGCGGTTACGAGCAGTACTTC. This encodes CASRTGTSGYEQYF. The chain joins TRBV11-2 to TRBJ2-7; 11 bases line up with TRBD2. The CDR3 consists of 14 residues. V dropped 6 bases and J dropped 4; count of bases not matched to a gene: 5. CDR1 is SGHAT and CDR2 is FQNNGV in the germline V gene.

This clone has a single count. The chain couples TRBV5-8 to TRBJ1-1; D is unresolved. V lost 0 bases and J 10 bases, leaving 19 bases between the germline ends. The germline V gene has CDR1 SGHTS and CDR2 YDEGEE. This CDR3 has 15 amino acids. For the CDR3, the DNA is TGTGCCAGCAGCTTGGCCGGGCTAATTCGGGCCGGAGCTTTCTTT. It translates to CASSLAGLIRAGAFF.

The genes are TRBV30 and TRBJ2-5; perhaps TRBD1 as D (7 bases). Between the trimmed V and J ends, which lost 0 bases and 6 bases, there was a span of 20 bases. Germline values: CDR1 GTSNPN, CDR2 SVGIG (reference sequence). CDR3 length: 16 amino acids. CDR3 nucleotides: TGTGCCTGGAGTGTACCCCTCCCAGGGGGGTATCAGACCCAGTACTTC. This codes for CAWSVPLPGGYQTQYF.

This chain joins TRBV7-6 and TRBJ1-1; no firm D call. Trimming stripped 5 bases from V and 3 bases from J, with 10 bases between. Germline V gives CDR1 SGHVS, CDR2 FNYEAQ. CDR3 length: 13 residues. CDR3 loop: CASSPNSHTEAFF. CDR3 coding DNA: TGTGCCAGCAGCCCTAACAGTCACACTGAAGCTTTCTTT.

This clone was observed once. The chain links TRBV11-2 to TRBJ2-5; D is perhaps TRBD2 (5 bases). V gave up 8 bases and J gave up 1 base, with 14 bases separating them. Germline loops: CDR1 SGHAT, CDR2 FQNNGV. The CDR3 runs to 14 residues. The chain's CDR3 is CASRTLASQETQYF. Here the CDR3 DNA reads TGTGCCAGCCGGACCCTAGCCTCCCAAGAGACCCAGTACTTC.

On this clone: Other nucleotide sequences in the sample specify the same CDR3. The chain employs TRBV18 and TRBJ2-5; D assignment may be TRBD1 or TRBD2 (6 bases each). In germline, CDR1 is KGHSH, CDR2 LQKENI. V lost 2 bases to trimming and J lost 3 bases, with 7 bases between them. The CDR3 is 13 residues long. The DNA of the CDR3 is TGTGCCAGCTCACCAAGGGGGGAAGAGACCCAGTACTTC. Amino acids: CASSPRGEETQYF.

CDR3 region: CASSEARGSYEKLFF. DNA of the CDR3: TGTGCCAGCAGTGAAGCGCGAGGTTCTTACGAAAAACTGTTTTTT. V is TRBV6-1 and J is TRBJ1-4; D unresolved. V dropped 0 bases and J dropped 8 bases, with 13 bases sitting between them. The length of the CDR3 is 15 residues. Germline lookup yields CDR1 MNHNS and CDR2 SASEGT.

The J gene is TRBJ2-5, the V gene TRBV29-1; 7 nucleotides match TRBD2. The CDR3 is 13 residues long. Germline lookup yields CDR1 SQVTM and CDR2 ANQGSEA. After removal of 5 bases from V and 4 bases from J, the junction contained 7 bases not matched to a gene. CDR3 DNA: TGCAGCGTTCACCCGGGAGGCGGAGAGACCCAGTACTTC. It codes for CSVHPGGGETQYF.

The chain employs TRBV4-2 and TRBJ2-3; 7 bases are a match to TRBD1. V lost 0 bases to trimming and J lost 1 base; unmatched junction nucleotides: 7. The CDR3 is 17 amino acids. CDR1 and CDR2 from the germline V gene are LGHNA and YNFKEQ. The CDR3 sequence is CASSQERGQGGTDTQYF. Written as DNA, the CDR3 is TGTGCCAGCAGCCAAGAGAGGGGGCAGGGAGGCACAGATACGCAGTATTTT.

The genes are TRBV28 and TRBJ1-2, with a weak D call TRBD1 (5 bases). Trimming took off 7 bases at V and 4 bases at J, with 16 bases between the two ends. Germline CDR1 and CDR2: MDHEN and SYDVKM. The CDR3 runs 14 residues. In nucleotides, the CDR3 is TGTGCCAGCAACCCCCAGGAGGGGAGCTATGGCTACACCTTC. Its protein product is CASNPQEGSYGYTF.

This clone was recorded once. The chain employs TRBV5-6 and TRBJ2-7; D call uncertain. The V gene's germline CDR1 is SGHDT and CDR2 YYEEEE. The V gene lost 0 bases and the J gene lost 2 bases, with 12 bases spanning the gap. The CDR3 sequence is 15 residues long. The CDR3 bases are TGTGCCAGCAGCTTGGGGTGGGCAGGCACCTACGAGCAGTACTTC. Its protein is CASSLGWAGTYEQYF.

This chain joins TRBV5-6 and TRBJ1-3; D is ambiguous. CDR3 length: 14 residues. Trimming left V 7 bases short and J 0 bases short, with 11 bases between. Germline loops: CDR1 SGHDT, CDR2 YYEEEE. The CDR3 DNA follows: TGTGCCAGCTTTGCGTTCCCCTCTGGAAACACCATATATTTT. It specifies CASFAFPSGNTIYF.

This rearrangement joins TRBV4-3 to TRBJ1-3; D may be TRBD1 (6 bases). The germline V and J ends were trimmed by 0 bases and 2 bases, with 11 bases remaining between them. The CDR3 is made up of 16 amino acids. Germline lookup yields CDR1 LGHNA and CDR2 YSLEER. Written as DNA, the CDR3 is TGCGCCAGCAGCCAAGAAGGGGGGGGGCCTGGAAACACCATATATTTT. This gives the protein CASSQEGGGPGNTIYF.

V usage is TRBV4-1 and J usage is TRBJ1-2; unclear D gene. Trimming pared 1 base from V and 4 bases from J, leaving 10 bases between. The CDR3 extends over 14 amino acids. Germline values: CDR1 MGHRA, CDR2 YSYEKL. In DNA, the CDR3 is TGCGCCAGCAGCCAAGGCCCAGGCCGCTATGGCTACACCTTC. It translates to CASSQGPGRYGYTF.

The J gene is TRBJ2-7, the V gene TRBV18; 11 bases agree with TRBD1. With V trimmed by 2 bases and J by 3 bases, 6 bases remained unmatched. CDR3 length: 16 amino acids. CDR1 is KGHSH and CDR2 is LQKENI in the germline V gene. Written as DNA, the CDR3 is TGTGCCAGCTCACCAAGGACAGGGGGCGCAAGCTACGAGCAGTACTTC. Protein product: CASSPRTGGASYEQYF.

Comments on this clone: Different DNA sequences within this sample yield the same CDR3. The genes are TRBV2 and TRBJ2-7; 7 bases line up with TRBD1. The CDR3 contains 12 residues. V trimming: 6 bases; J trimming: 3 bases; junction bases outside the gene matches: 2. Germline loops: CDR1 SNHLY, CDR2 FYNNEI. The CDR3 DNA is TGTGCCAGCAGCGGGGACAGCTACGAGCAGTACTTC. Residues: CASSGDSYEQYF.

V gene TRBV30 combines with J gene TRBJ2-6, with no clear D. This CDR3 is built from 14 residues. CDR1 and CDR2 (germline): GTSNPN, SVGIG (reference sequence). The CDR3 loop reads CAASKSSGANVLTF. The CDR3 DNA sequence: TGTGCGGCATCCAAGAGCTCTGGGGCCAACGTCCTGACTTTC.

The rearrangement joins TRBV6-1 to TRBJ1-1; 7 nucleotides match TRBD1. The CDR3 contains 13 residues. CDR1 is MNHNS, CDR2 SASEGT, per germline. V shed 4 bases, J shed 9 bases, and the junction held 8 bases outside the gene matches. CDR3 sequence (DNA): TGTGCCAGCAGTGTCAGACGGGACAGCCAAGCTTTCTTT. Amino acids: CASSVRRDSQAFF.

The V gene is TRBV7-3, the J gene TRBJ2-7; no firm D call. CDR1 SGHTA and CDR2 FQGTGA come from the germline V gene. The V gene lost 2 bases and the J gene lost 6 bases, with 14 bases spanning the gap. The CDR3 is made up of 14 amino acids. The CDR3 spells CASSLGQTGSEQYF. DNA of the CDR3: TGTGCCAGCAGCTTAGGTCAGACGGGCAGCGAGCAGTACTTC.

The rearrangement uses TRBV6-6 and TRBJ2-7; D ambiguous. The CDR3 extends over 13 amino acids. Germline CDR1 and CDR2: MNHNY and SVGAGI (reference sequence). Trimming shortened V by 0 bases and J by 3 bases, and 6 bases separated the two germline ends. The CDR3 protein is CASSYSTLYEQYF. The DNA of the CDR3 is TGTGCCAGCAGTTACTCAACCCTCTACGAGCAGTACTTC.

Turning to this clone: The same CDR3 arises from other DNA sequences in this sample as well. The CDR3, as DNA: TGTGCCAGCTCACCTGGGACATACTACGAGCAGTACTTC. It is translated as CASSPGTYYEQYF. The V call is TRBV18, the J call TRBJ2-7; perhaps TRBD1 as D (6 bases). Trimming left V 3 bases short and J 3 bases short, with 9 bases between. The CDR3 runs 13 residues. Germline CDR1 and CDR2: KGHSH and LQKENI.

The chain couples TRBV7-6 to TRBJ2-1; no clear D. Germline V gene sequence: CDR1 SGHVS, CDR2 FNYEAQ. The germline V and J ends were trimmed by 2 bases and 2 bases, with 10 bases remaining between them. CDR3 length: 15 amino acids. CDR3 bases: TGTGCCAGCAGCTTAACCTTAATCACCTACAATGAGCAGTTCTTC. Amino acid sequence: CASSLTLITYNEQFF.

This chain connects TRBV11-2 to TRBJ2-5; D gene unclear. Germline assignment: CDR1 SGHAT and CDR2 FQNNGV. V lost 1 base and J 2 bases, leaving 5 bases between the germline ends. The CDR3 is 13 residues long. The CDR3 DNA reads as TGTGCCAGCAGCTTAGCACATCAAGAGACCCAGTACTTC. It codes for CASSLAHQETQYF.

V usage is TRBV6-1 and J usage is TRBJ2-3; 12 bases are a match to TRBD2. The CDR3 sequence is 15 residues long. The germline CDR1 and CDR2 sequences are MNHNS and SASEGT. The V gene end was trimmed by 6 bases and the J gene end by 5 bases; junction bases not matched to a gene: 6. The CDR3 loop reads CASSRTSGTGDTQYF. DNA for the CDR3: TGTGCCAGCAGCAGGACTAGCGGGACGGGAGATACGCAGTATTTT.

The chain joins TRBV5-1 to TRBJ2-5; the D is unclear. The CDR3 contains 18 residues. Trimming pared 2 bases from V and 5 bases from J, leaving 25 bases between. Germline lookup yields CDR1 SGHRS and CDR2 YFSETQ. The DNA of the CDR3 is TGCGCCAGCAGCTTCAGTTGGTTGTCCGGACCCAATATGGAGACCCAGTACTTC. Translating gives CASSFSWLSGPNMETQYF.

The rearrangement uses TRBV18 and TRBJ2-7; 7 positions agree with TRBD1. The CDR3 length is 13 residues. Per the germline V gene, CDR1 is KGHSH and CDR2 is LQKENI. The trim removed 6 bases at V and 1 base at J, leaving 3 bases unmatched. The CDR3 sequence: CASSEQGSYEQYF. The DNA for the CDR3 is TGTGCCAGCTCGGAACAGGGGTCCTACGAGCAGTACTTC.